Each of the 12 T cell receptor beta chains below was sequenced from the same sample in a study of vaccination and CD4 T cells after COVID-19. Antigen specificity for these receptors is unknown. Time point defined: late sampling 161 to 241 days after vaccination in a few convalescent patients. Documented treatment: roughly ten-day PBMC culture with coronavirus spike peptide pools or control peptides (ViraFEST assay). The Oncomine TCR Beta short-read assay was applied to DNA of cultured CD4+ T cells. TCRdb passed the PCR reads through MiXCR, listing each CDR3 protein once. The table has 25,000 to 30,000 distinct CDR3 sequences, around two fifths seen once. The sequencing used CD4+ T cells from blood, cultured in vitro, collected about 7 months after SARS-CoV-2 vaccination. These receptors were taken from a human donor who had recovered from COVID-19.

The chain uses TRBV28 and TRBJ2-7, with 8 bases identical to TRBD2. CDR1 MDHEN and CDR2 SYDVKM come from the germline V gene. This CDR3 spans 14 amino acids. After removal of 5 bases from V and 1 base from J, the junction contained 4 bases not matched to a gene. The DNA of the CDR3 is TGTGCCAGCAGTCCGGGGGGGTCTTCCTACGAGCAGTACTTC. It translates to CASSPGGSSYEQYF.

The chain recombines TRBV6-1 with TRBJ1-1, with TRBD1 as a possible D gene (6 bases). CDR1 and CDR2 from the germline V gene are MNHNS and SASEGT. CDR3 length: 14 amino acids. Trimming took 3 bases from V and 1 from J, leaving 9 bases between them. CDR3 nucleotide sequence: TGTGCCAGCAGTGAGGGGACACCGAACACTGAAGCTTTCTTT. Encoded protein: CASSEGTPNTEAFF.

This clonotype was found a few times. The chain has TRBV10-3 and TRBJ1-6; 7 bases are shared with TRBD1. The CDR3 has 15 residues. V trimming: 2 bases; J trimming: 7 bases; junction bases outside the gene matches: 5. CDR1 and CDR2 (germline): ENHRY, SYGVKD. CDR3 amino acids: CAISETDRENSPLHF. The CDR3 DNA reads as TGTGCCATCAGTGAGACAGACAGGGAAAATTCACCCCTCCACTTT.

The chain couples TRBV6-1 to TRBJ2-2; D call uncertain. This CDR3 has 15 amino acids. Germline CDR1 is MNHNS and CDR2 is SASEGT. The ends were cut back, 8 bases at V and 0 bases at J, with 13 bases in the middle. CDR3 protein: CASSPMGTNTGELFF. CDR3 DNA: TGTGCCAGCTCCCCTATGGGGACGAACACCGGGGAGCTGTTTTTT.

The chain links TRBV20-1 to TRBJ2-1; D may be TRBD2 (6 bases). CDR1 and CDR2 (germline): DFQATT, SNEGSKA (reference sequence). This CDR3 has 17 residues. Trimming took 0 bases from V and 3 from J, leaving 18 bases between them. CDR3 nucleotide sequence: TGCAGTGCTAGAGATCAGGAGGGGATTGGCGGCTACAATGAGCAGTTCTTC. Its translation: CSARDQEGIGGYNEQFF.

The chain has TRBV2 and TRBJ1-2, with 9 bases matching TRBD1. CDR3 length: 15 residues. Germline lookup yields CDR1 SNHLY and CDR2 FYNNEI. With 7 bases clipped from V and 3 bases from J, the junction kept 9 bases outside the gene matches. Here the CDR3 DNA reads TGTGCCAGCATGCGGGACAGGGCCTCGGACTATGGCTACACCTTC. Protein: CASMRDRASDYGYTF. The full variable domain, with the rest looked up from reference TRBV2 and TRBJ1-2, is EPEVTQTPSHQVTQMGQEVILRCVPISNHLYFYWYRQILGQKVEFLVSFYNNEISEKSEIFDDQFSVERPDGSNFTLKIRSTKLEDSAMYFCASMRDRASDYGYTFGSGTRLTVV.

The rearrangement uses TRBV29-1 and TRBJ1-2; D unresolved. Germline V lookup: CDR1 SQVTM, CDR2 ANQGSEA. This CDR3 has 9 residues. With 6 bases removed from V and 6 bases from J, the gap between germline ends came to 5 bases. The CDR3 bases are TGCAGCGTCGTGGATGGCTACACCTTC. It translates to CSVVDGYTF.

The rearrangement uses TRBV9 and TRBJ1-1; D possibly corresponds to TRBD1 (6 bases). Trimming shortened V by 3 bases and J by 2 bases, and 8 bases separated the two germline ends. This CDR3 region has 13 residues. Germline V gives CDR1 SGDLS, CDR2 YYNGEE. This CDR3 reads CASSEGTNTEAFF. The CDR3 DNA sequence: TGTGCCAGCAGCGAAGGGACAAACACTGAAGCTTTCTTT.

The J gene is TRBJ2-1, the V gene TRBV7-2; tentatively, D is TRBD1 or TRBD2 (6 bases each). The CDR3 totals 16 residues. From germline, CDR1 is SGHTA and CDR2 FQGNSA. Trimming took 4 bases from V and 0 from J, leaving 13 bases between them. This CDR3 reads CASSSIADSSYNEQFF. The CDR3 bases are TGTGCCAGCAGCTCTATAGCGGACAGCTCCTACAATGAGCAGTTCTTC.

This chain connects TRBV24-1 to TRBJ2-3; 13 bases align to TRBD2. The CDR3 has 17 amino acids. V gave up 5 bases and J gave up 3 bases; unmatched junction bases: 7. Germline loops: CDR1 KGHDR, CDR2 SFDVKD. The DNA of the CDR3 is TGTGCCACCAGTGGTCTGACTAGCGGGAGGAGAACAGATACGCAGTATTTT. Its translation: CATSGLTSGRRTDTQYF.

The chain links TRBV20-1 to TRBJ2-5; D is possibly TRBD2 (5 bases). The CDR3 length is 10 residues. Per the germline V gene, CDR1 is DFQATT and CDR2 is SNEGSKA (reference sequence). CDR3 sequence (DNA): TGCAGGGTGAGAGGGGAGACCCAGTACTTC. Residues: CRVRGETQYF.

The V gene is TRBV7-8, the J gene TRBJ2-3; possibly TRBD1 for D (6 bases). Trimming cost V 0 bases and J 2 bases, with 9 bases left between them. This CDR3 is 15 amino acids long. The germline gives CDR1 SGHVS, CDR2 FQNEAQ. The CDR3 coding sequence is TGTGCCAGCAGCTTAGCTCAGGGGAACACAGATACGCAGTATTTT. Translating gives CASSLAQGNTDTQYF.